These 27 T cell receptor beta chains were sequenced from one sample in a study of T-cell memory formation after mild COVID-19. TCRdb used MiXCR to reprocess the 5' RACE reads, holding one entry per CDR3 protein. The profile shows hundreds of thousands of distinct CDR3 sequences, roughly 20% of them singletons. The sequenced sample consisted of PBMCs or a T cell subset sorted from them (not recorded which). These receptors were obtained from an adult woman who had mild COVID-19 (a few samples of this study predate the infection). Cell type and time point are not known.

V and J are TRBV5-5 and TRBJ1-2; TRBD1 matches 7 bases. Trimming cost V 4 bases and J 2 bases; bases outside gene matches: 11. CDR1 is SGHKS and CDR2 is YYEKEE in the germline V gene (reference sequence). The CDR3 runs 16 residues. The CDR3 DNA reads TGTGCCAGCAGCATGGCCGGGACAGTGGCGAACTATGGCTACACCTTC. This gives the protein CASSMAGTVANYGYTF.

V is TRBV20-1 and J is TRBJ2-2; D is perhaps TRBD2 (5 bases). CDR1 DFQATT and CDR2 SNEGSKA come from the germline V gene (reference sequence). V was shortened by 5 bases and J by 4 bases, with 8 bases between the two germline ends. There are 12 residues in the CDR3. The CDR3 DNA sequence: TGCAGTGCTGGGAGAAGCACCGGGGAGCTGTTTTTT. Translated, it gives CSAGRSTGELFF.

This chain connects TRBV5-1 to TRBJ2-7, with D perhaps TRBD1 (5 bases). V gave up 0 bases and J gave up 3 bases, with 13 bases separating them. The CDR3 covers 15 residues. Germline V gene lookup returns CDR1 SGHRS and CDR2 YFSETQ. The CDR3 DNA follows: TGCGCCAGCAGCTTGGCAGGGTCGGCGTTCTACGAGCAGTACTTC. Protein: CASSLAGSAFYEQYF.

This clonotype showed up just a few times. This chain connects TRBV9 to TRBJ2-3, with no clear D. Trimming removed 5 bases from V and 4 bases from J, with 8 bases in between. The CDR3 is made up of 12 amino acids. CDR1 SGDLS and CDR2 YYNGEE come from the germline V gene. This CDR3 is CASSSRPDTQYF. The CDR3 coding sequence is TGTGCCAGCAGTTCGCGGCCAGATACGCAGTATTTT.

In this sample, this clonotype turned up a few times. The chain has TRBV7-9 and TRBJ2-5; D could derive from TRBD1 or TRBD2 (5 bases each). Trimming cost V 5 bases and J 5 bases, with 21 bases left between them. Germline CDR1 and CDR2: SEHNR and FQNEAQ (reference sequence). The CDR3 extends over 16 amino acids. This chain's CDR3 is CASSPRGGSEGETQYF. The CDR3 DNA follows: TGTGCCAGCAGCCCCCGGGGTGGAAGCGAGGGGGAGACCCAGTACTTC.

The DNA for the CDR3 is TGTGCCAGCAGTTCGCCCGGGGTTCTGGGGTGGGACACTGAAGCTTTCTTT. This codes for CASSSPGVLGWDTEAFF. V and J are TRBV12-3 or TRBV12-4 and TRBJ1-1, with D hard to call. Trimming stripped 4 bases from V and 3 bases from J, with 21 bases between. The CDR3 extends over 17 amino acids.

This clonotype occurred a few times. The chain joins TRBV30 to TRBJ2-2; D gene ambiguous. This CDR3 contains 13 residues. Between the trimmed V and J ends, which lost 0 bases and 1 base, there was a span of 3 bases. Germline V gene sequence: CDR1 GTSNPN, CDR2 SVGIG (reference sequence). The CDR3 here is CAWSVQNTGELFF. DNA of the CDR3: TGTGCCTGGAGTGTCCAGAACACCGGGGAGCTGTTTTTT.

The chain joins TRBV18 to TRBJ1-4; TRBD1 matches 7 bases. The V and J ends lost 3 bases and 4 bases, in that order; junction bases with no gene match: 8. The CDR3 loop spans 16 amino acids. Germline V gene sequence: CDR1 KGHSH, CDR2 LQKENI. The CDR3 region is CASSPTGPGFNEKLFF. CDR3 sequence (DNA): TGTGCCAGCTCACCGACAGGGCCCGGATTTAATGAAAAACTGTTTTTT. Based on the CDR3 plus reference TRBV18 and TRBJ1-4, the full variable domain is NAGVMQNPRHLVRRRGQEARLRCSPMKGHSHVYWYRQLPEEGLKFMVYLQKENIIDESGMPKERFSAEFPKEGPSILRIQQVVRGDSAAYFCASSPTGPGFNEKLFFGSGTQLSVL.

The sample holds one count of this clonotype. The V and J genes are TRBV7-3 and TRBJ1-1; 8 bases fit TRBD1. J was trimmed by 0 bases and V by 5 bases; bases with no gene match: 5. Germline CDR1 reads SGHTA; CDR2 reads FQGTGA. CDR3 size: 15 residues. The CDR3: CASSAQTGVNTEAFF. The CDR3 region has the DNA TGTGCCAGCAGCGCCCAGACAGGGGTGAACACTGAAGCTTTCTTT.

This clonotype was picked up many times. The chain employs TRBV12-3 or TRBV12-4 and TRBJ1-1; the D gene is possibly TRBD1 (5 bases). The CDR3 spans 14 residues. V was trimmed by 3 bases and J by 4 bases, leaving 12 bases between them. CDR3 sequence (DNA): TGTGCCAGCAGTTTTGGGGCCGCGGGCACTGAAGCTTTCTTT. Translation gives CASSFGAAGTEAFF.

The rearrangement uses TRBV4-1 and TRBJ2-3; no clear D. The V end lost 4 bases, the J end lost 4 bases, and 12 bases lay between the germline ends. Germline CDR1 is MGHRA and CDR2 is YSYEKL. The CDR3 totals 14 residues. This chain's CDR3 is CASSLRPYPDTQYF. The CDR3 region has the DNA TGCGCCAGCAGCCTCCGGCCCTACCCAGATACGCAGTATTTT.

This clonotype came up a few times. The chain combines TRBV5-1 with TRBJ2-1; the D gene is possibly TRBD1 (6 bases). CDR1 is SGHRS, CDR2 YFSETQ, per germline. The CDR3 contains 16 residues. Trimming removed 6 bases from V and 0 bases from J, with 16 bases in between. CDR3 DNA: TGCGCCAGCATCCCTGGCGGCAGGGGCTCCTACAATGAGCAGTTCTTC. It codes for CASIPGGRGSYNEQFF.

J is TRBJ2-7 and V is TRBV19; weak D call: TRBD2 (6 bases). The germline CDR1 and CDR2 sequences are LNHDA and SQIVND (reference sequence). The CDR3 runs to 13 residues. The V end lost 4 bases, the J end lost 5 bases, and 12 bases lay between the germline ends. The CDR3 DNA reads TGTGCCAGTAGTACTAGCGTCATCCACGAGCAGTACTTC. Its translation is CASSTSVIHEQYF.

The rearrangement joins TRBV5-1 to TRBJ2-3; D is unclear. Germline assignment: CDR1 SGHRS and CDR2 YFSETQ. The CDR3 spans 15 residues. Trimming cost V 4 bases and J 14 bases, with 26 bases left between them. The CDR3 DNA reads as TGCGCCAGCAGCACCCTGGGTAACGGCCCGGATGCCCGGTATTTT. Translating it yields CASSTLGNGPDARYF.

The rearrangement uses TRBV4-3 and TRBJ1-6; D not resolved. The CDR3 covers 15 residues. Between the trimmed V and J ends, which lost 6 bases and 5 bases, there was a span of 14 bases. The germline V gene has CDR1 LGHNA and CDR2 YSLEER. The CDR3 region is CASSLRSSDNSPLHF. Written as DNA, the CDR3 is TGCGCCAGCAGTCTTAGGAGTTCCGATAATTCACCCCTCCACTTT.

This clonotype was recorded many times. The V and J genes are TRBV7-2 and TRBJ2-3; TRBD2 matches 12 bases. J lost 1 base, V lost 2 bases, and 10 bases had no gene match. In germline, CDR1 is SGHTA, CDR2 FQGNSA. The CDR3 is 19 amino acids. The DNA for the CDR3 is TGTGCCAGCAGCTTAAGACTAGCGGGAGTAGGGGGCCGCACAGATACGCAGTATTTT. Its translation is CASSLRLAGVGGRTDTQYF.

V and J are TRBV3-1 and TRBJ1-1; D remains ambiguous. This CDR3 has 16 amino acids. The germline gives CDR1 LGHDT, CDR2 YNNKEL (reference sequence). Trimming took 0 bases from V and 0 from J, leaving 11 bases between them. The CDR3 protein is CASSQDLGSLNTEAFF. In DNA, the CDR3 is TGTGCCAGCAGCCAAGATTTGGGCAGCTTGAACACTGAAGCTTTCTTT.

V gene TRBV12-3 or TRBV12-4 combines with J gene TRBJ2-7, with TRBD2 matching over 11 bases. Unmatched junction bases numbered 12, after V lost 7 bases and J lost 7 bases. The CDR3 spans 15 residues. CDR3 sequence: CASTSQGTSGGEQYF. CDR3 sequence (DNA): TGTGCCAGCACCTCCCAAGGGACTAGCGGAGGAGAGCAGTACTTC.

This rearrangement joins TRBV6-1 to TRBJ1-5; 8 nucleotides agree with TRBD1. CDR3 size: 14 residues. With V trimmed by 8 bases and J by 3 bases, 6 bases remained unmatched. Germline CDR1 is MNHNS and CDR2 is SASEGT. The DNA for the CDR3 is TGTGCCAGCCGTGGACAGGGAAACAATCAGCCCCAGCATTTT. Encoded protein: CASRGQGNNQPQHF.

This sequence joins TRBV15 and TRBJ2-1; no clear D. V gave up 0 bases and J gave up 10 bases, with 10 bases separating them. Germline V gives CDR1 LNHNV, CDR2 YYDKDF (reference sequence). CDR3 length: 13 amino acids. CDR3 in amino acids: CATSRDLVREQFF. CDR3 DNA: TGTGCCACCAGCAGAGATCTGGTGAGGGAGCAGTTCTTC. Together with reference TRBV15 and TRBJ2-1, the CDR3 gives the full variable domain: DAMVIQNPRYQVTQFGKPVTLSCSQTLNHNVMYWYQQKSSQAPKLLFHYYDKDFNNEADTPDNFQSRRPNTSFCFLDIRSPGLGDTAMYLCATSRDLVREQFFGPGTRLTVL.

J is TRBJ2-7 and V is TRBV20-1; 10 nucleotides align to TRBD2. V was clipped by 6 bases and J by 4 bases; unmatched bases: 3. This CDR3 region has 12 residues. Germline V gives CDR1 DFQATT, CDR2 SNEGSKA (reference sequence). CDR3 amino acids: CSASGGEYEQYF. CDR3 coding DNA: TGCAGTGCGAGCGGGGGGGAATACGAGCAGTACTTC.

The CDR3 region is CASSARRGSRTGELFF. DNA of the CDR3: TGTGCCAGCAGCGCCCGTCGGGGAAGTAGGACCGGGGAGCTGTTTTTT. V usage is TRBV9 and J usage is TRBJ2-2; a possible D gene is TRBD2 (5 bases). This CDR3 has 16 residues. Germline V gene data show CDR1 as SGDLS and CDR2 as YYNGEE. The ends were cut back, 3 bases at V and 5 bases at J, with 17 bases in the middle.

This clonotype occurred a few times. The chain links TRBV20-1 to TRBJ1-6, with 7 bases fitting TRBD1. Trimming took 2 bases from V and 2 from J; bases not matched to a gene: 3. This CDR3 spans 15 amino acids. CDR1 is DFQATT, CDR2 SNEGSKA, per germline (reference sequence). The CDR3 is CSARTGTAYNSPLHF. CDR3 bases: TGCAGTGCTAGAACCGGGACAGCCTATAATTCACCCCTCCACTTT.

The rearrangement joins TRBV4-3 to TRBJ2-7; D remains unclear. From germline, CDR1 is LGHNA and CDR2 YSLEER. V was pared by 0 bases and J by 4 bases, with 19 bases between. CDR3 size: 17 residues. The CDR3 reads CASSQESGTPGLYEQYF. The CDR3 DNA is TGCGCCAGCAGCCAAGAATCGGGTACCCCCGGGTTATACGAGCAGTACTTC.

The chain employs TRBV7-8 and TRBJ1-4; 10 bases are a match to TRBD1. J was trimmed by 5 bases and V by 4 bases; bases with no gene match: 10. Germline loops: CDR1 SGHVS, CDR2 FQNEAQ. This CDR3 has 17 residues. CDR3 DNA sequence: TGTGCCAGCAGCTCACCCATTTGGGGACAGGGGAATGAAAAACTGTTTTTT. Protein sequence: CASSSPIWGQGNEKLFF.

The gene calls are TRBV30 and TRBJ2-2; D might be TRBD1 (5 bases). Per the germline V gene, CDR1 is GTSNPN and CDR2 is SVGIG (reference sequence). V lost 2 bases, J lost 7 bases, and 11 bases lay in between. This CDR3 contains 13 residues. The CDR3 DNA sequence: TGTGCCTGGAGTATCAGGGTGAGCGGGGAGCTGTTTTTT. Translation: CAWSIRVSGELFF.

This clonotype was recorded at least ten times. The rearrangement joins TRBV7-9 to TRBJ2-3; the D is unclear. The CDR3 is 16 residues long. From germline, CDR1 is SEHNR and CDR2 FQNEAQ (reference sequence). Trimming took 4 bases from V and 0 from J, leaving 14 bases between them. CDR3 residues: CASSSRAFTSTDTQYF. DNA for the CDR3: TGTGCCAGCAGCTCCCGGGCCTTTACTAGCACAGATACGCAGTATTTT. The whole variable domain, filled in from reference TRBV7-9 and TRBJ2-3, reads DTGVSQNPRHKITKRGQNVTFRCDPISEHNRLYWYRQTLGQGPEFLTYFQNEAQLEKSRLLSDRFSAERPKGSFSTLEIQRTEQGDSAMYLCASSSRAFTSTDTQYFGPGTRLTVL.